This record concerns one TCR beta chain sequence. No antigen is known for it. The CDR3 is made up of 15 amino acids. From germline, CDR1 is SGHRS and CDR2 YFSETQ. Trimming took off 0 bases at V and 7 bases at J, with 15 bases between the two ends. The record originates from a study of cytomegalovirus exposure and HLA in healthy donors. Study-level results: There were several of the most significant clusters that appeared linked to common viral pathogens in a later analysis.

PCR used 60 Vbeta primers and 13 Jbeta primers. In the study's own analysis: A later analysis counted about 80 million unique TCR beta chains, around 10 million shared. Clones were read by immunoSEQ multiplex PCR, and TCRdb kept only the in-frame ones, dropping some. From that table come the V and J calls and clone size; the DNA was used to work out D and trimming. In the table there are roughly 120,000 clones, approximately 86% of which are singletons. The sequence was collected from a man between 35 and 55 years old in good health and CMV-seronegative. The rearrangement uses TRBV5-1 and TRBJ2-3, with D possibly matching TRBD2 (6 bases). The sample taken for sequencing was PBMCs. CDR3 nucleotide sequence: TGCGCCAGCAGCTTGGGGTCGGCCGGCGGGAATACGCAGTATTTT. Amino acid sequence: CASSLGSAGGNTQYF.